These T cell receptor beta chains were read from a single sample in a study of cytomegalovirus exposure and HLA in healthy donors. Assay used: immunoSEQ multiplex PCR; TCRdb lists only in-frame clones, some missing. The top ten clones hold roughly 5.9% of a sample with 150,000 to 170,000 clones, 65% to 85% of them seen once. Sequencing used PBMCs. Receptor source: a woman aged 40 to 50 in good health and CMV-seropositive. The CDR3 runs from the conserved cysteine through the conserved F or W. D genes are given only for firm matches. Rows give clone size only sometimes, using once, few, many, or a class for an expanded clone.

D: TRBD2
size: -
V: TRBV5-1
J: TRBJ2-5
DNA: TGCGCCAGCAGCTTGGCGGGAGGCCAAGAGACCCAGTACTTC
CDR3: CASSLAGGQETQYF

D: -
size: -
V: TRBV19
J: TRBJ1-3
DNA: TGTGCCAGTAGTATCGTGCAACAGTCAAACACCATATATTTT
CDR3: CASSIVQQSNTIYF

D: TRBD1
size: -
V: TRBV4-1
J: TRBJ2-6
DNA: TGCGCCAGCAGCCAAGGGACAGGGGACTCTGGGGCCAACGTCCTGACTTTC
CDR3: CASSQGTGDSGANVLTF

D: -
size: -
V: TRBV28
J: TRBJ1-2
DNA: TGTGCCACCTTACCTTCGGCAGGGGCTAACTATGGCTACACCTTC
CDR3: CATLPSAGANYGYTF

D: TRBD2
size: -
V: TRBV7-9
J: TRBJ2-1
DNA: TGTGCCAGCAGCTGGGAGGGAGGGCCCTACAATGAGCAGTTCTTC
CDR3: CASSWEGGPYNEQFF

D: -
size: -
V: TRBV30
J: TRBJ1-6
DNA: TGTGCCTGGTATAACAGGGAAAGCTCCTATAATTCACCCCTCCACTTT
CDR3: CAWYNRESSYNSPLHF

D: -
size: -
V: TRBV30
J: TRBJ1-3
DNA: TGTGCCTGGAGTGGCGCCCTAGGAAACACCATATATTTT
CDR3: CAWSGALGNTIYF

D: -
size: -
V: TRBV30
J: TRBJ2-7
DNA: TGTGCCTGGAGTCTTGGACATCCGCAGTACTTC
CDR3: CAWSLGHPQYF

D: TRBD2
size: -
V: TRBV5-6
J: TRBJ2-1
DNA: TGTGCCAGCAGCCGGACTAGCGGGAACTACAATGAGCAGTTCTTC
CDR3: CASSRTSGNYNEQFF

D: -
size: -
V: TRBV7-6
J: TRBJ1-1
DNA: TGTGCCAGCAGCTTACAGGGTTCCATGAACACTGAAGCTTTCTTT
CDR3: CASSLQGSMNTEAFF

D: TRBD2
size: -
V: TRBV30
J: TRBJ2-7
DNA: TGTGCCTGGAGGGGGCCGGGGGGGAGCGAGCAGTACTTC
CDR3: CAWRGPGGSEQYF

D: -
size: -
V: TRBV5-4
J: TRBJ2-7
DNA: TGTGCCAGCAGCTTTATGGCGGGAAGCTCCTACGAGCAGTACTTC
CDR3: CASSFMAGSSYEQYF

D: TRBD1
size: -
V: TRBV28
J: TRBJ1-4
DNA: TGTGCCAGCAGTTTGGGGACAGTTTTTACAACTAATGAAAAACTGTTTTTT
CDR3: CASSLGTVFTTNEKLFF

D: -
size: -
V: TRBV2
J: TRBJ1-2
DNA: TGTGCCAGCACCCAGGAGGAGTTCCGTAACTATGGCTACACCTTC
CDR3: CASTQEEFRNYGYTF

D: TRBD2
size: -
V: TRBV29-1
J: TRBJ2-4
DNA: TGCAGCGTTGAATCCGGGGGGGGTGGCATTCAGTACTTC
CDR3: CSVESGGGGIQYF

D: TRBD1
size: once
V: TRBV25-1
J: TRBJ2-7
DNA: TGTGCCAGCAGTGAATCCCCCCGGACAGGGACCTACGAGCAGTACTTC
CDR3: CASSESPRTGTYEQYF

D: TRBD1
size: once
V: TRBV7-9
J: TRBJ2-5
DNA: TGTGCCAGCAGGATGACAGGGGGTGAAGAGACCCAGTACTTC
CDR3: CASRMTGGEETQYF

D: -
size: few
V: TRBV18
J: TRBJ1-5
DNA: TGTGCCAGCTCACCACGATTGGCAGGGTGGGAAGATCAGCCCCAGCATTTT
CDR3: CASSPRLAGWEDQPQHF

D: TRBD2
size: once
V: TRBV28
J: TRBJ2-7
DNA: TGTGCCAGCAGCCGAACTAGCGGCTACGAGCAGTACTTC
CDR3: CASSRTSGYEQYF

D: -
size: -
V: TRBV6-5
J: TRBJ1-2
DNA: TGTGCCAGCAGTTACTCAGGTTGGACTGAGAAGCACACCTTC
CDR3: CASSYSGWTEKHTF

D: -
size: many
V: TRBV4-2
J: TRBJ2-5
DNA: TGTGCCAGCAGCCCGGAACAGGGTGGGGGCGAAACCCAGTACTTC
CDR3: CASSPEQGGGETQYF

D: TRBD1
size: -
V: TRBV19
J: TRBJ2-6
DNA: TGTGCCAGTAGTAGACAGGGGGCTCACCTCTCTGGGGCCAACGTCCTGACTTTC
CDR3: CASSRQGAHLSGANVLTF

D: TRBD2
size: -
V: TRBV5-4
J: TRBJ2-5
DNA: TGTGCCAGCAGCTCCTTCGCTAGCGGCCAAGAGACCCAGTACTTC
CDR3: CASSSFASGQETQYF

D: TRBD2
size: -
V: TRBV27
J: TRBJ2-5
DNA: TGTGCCAGCAGTCCGGGACAGGCTTCCACTTATTTTAGCGGGAGGGGGTTTGAGACCCAGTACTTC
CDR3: CASSPGQASTYFSGRGFETQYF

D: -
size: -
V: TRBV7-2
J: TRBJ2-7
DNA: TGTGCCAGCAGCTTAGGACTCGCCTCCTACGAGCAGTACTTC
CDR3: CASSLGLASYEQYF

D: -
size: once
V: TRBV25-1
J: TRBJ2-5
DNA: TGTGCCAGCAGACAAGCAGGAGCGGCCCAGTACTTC
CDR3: CASRQAGAAQYF

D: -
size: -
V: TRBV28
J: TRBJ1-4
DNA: TGTGCCAGCGAATTAACCGGGAGACTGTTTTTT
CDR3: CASELTGRLFF

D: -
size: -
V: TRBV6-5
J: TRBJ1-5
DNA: TGTGCCAGCAGCCCTAGGGCGGGGAATCAGCCCCAGCATTTT
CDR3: CASSPRAGNQPQHF

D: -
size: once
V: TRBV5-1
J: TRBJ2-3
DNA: TGCGCCAGCAGCTTCGGGACTTTATACGCTAGCACAGATACGCAGTATTTT
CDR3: CASSFGTLYASTDTQYF

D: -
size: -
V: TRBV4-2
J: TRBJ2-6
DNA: TGTGCCAGCAGCCTTAGTATCGGCGGCTCTGGGGCCAACGTCCTGACTTTC
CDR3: CASSLSIGGSGANVLTF

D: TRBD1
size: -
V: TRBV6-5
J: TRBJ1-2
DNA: TGTGCCAGCAGCTCACCCGGGACAGGGGGCAGTGGCTACACCTTC
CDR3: CASSSPGTGGSGYTF

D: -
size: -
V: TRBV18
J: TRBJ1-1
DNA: TGTGCCAGCTCGGGAGCTATGAACACTGAAGCTTTCTTT
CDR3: CASSGAMNTEAFF

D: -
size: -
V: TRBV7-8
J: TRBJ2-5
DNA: TGTGCCAGCAGCTTTTGGGCAGATCAAGAGACCCAGTACTTC
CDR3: CASSFWADQETQYF

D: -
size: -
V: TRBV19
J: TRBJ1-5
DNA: TGTGCCAGTAACCCCTGGGGCGATAGCAATCAGCCCCAGCATTTT
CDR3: CASNPWGDSNQPQHF

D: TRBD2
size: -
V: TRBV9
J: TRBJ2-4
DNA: TGTGCCAGCAGCGTAGGAAGCGGGAGGAAAAACATTCAGTACTTC
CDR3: CASSVGSGRKNIQYF

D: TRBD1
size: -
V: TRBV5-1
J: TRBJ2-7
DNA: TGCGCCAGCAGCTTGGGCGACAGGGTGGCGGGCGAGCAGTACTTC
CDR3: CASSLGDRVAGEQYF

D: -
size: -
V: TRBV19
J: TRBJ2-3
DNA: TGTGCCAGTAGAAAAGGGGTCCCAGATACGCAGTATTTT
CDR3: CASRKGVPDTQYF

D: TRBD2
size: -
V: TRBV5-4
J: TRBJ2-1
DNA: TGTGCCAGCAGCTTTGAGCGCGGGACTACCTACAATGAGCAGTTCTTC
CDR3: CASSFERGTTYNEQFF

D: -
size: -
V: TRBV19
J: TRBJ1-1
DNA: TGTGCCACCTCATCCGAATCCCTGGCCACTGAAGCTTTCTTT
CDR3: CATSSESLATEAFF

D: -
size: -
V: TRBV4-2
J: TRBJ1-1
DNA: TGTGCCAGCAGCCAGGCATTTGGGCTGACCCTGAACACTGAAGCTTTCTTT
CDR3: CASSQAFGLTLNTEAFF

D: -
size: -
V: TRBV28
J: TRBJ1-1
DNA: TGTGCCAGCAGTGGTTCCGGGACGGGGGGCCCTGTTCGAGCTTTCTTT
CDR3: CASSGSGTGGPVRAFF

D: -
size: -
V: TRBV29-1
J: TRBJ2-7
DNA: TGCAGCGTTAAAGCAGGGCTAACCTACGAGCAGTACTTC
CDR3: CSVKAGLTYEQYF

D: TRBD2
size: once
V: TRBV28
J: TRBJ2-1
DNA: TGTGCCAGCAACCCGGGGACTAGCGGCTACAATGAGCAGTTCTTC
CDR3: CASNPGTSGYNEQFF

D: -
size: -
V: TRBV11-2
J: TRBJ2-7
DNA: TGTGCCAGCAGCTTAGGGAGCTCCTACGAGCAGTACTTC
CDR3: CASSLGSSYEQYF

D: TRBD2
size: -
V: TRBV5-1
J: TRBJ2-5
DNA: TGCGCCAGCAGCTTATCGGCTAGCGGGAGTCCCCAAGAGACCCAGTACTTC
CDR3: CASSLSASGSPQETQYF

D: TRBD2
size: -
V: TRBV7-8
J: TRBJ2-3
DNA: TGTGCCAGCAGCTTAGCGCTAAGCGGGACGCTCACAGATACGCAGTATTTT
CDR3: CASSLALSGTLTDTQYF

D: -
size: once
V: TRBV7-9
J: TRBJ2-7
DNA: TGTGCCAGCAGTCTCCCCGGGGGCGAGCAGTACTTC
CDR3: CASSLPGGEQYF

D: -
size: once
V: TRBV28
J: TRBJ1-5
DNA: TGTGCCAGCAGTCGCACAGGGTCGGATCAGCCCCAGCATTTT
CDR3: CASSRTGSDQPQHF

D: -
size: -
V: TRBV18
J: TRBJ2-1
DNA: TGTGCCAGCTCACCCCTCACGGGGGACGGGAGTGAGCAGTTCTTC
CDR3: CASSPLTGDGSEQFF

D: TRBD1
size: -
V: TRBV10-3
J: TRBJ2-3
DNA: TGTGCCATCAGGGGGACAGGCGTTTCCACAGATACGCAGTATTTT
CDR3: CAIRGTGVSTDTQYF

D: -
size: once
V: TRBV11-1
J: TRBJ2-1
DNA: TGTGCCAGCAGCTTAACGCGGTTACATGAGCAGTTCTTC
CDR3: CASSLTRLHEQFF

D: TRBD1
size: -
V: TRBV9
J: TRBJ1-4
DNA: TGTGCCAGCAGCGTCGGGACAGGGGGCTTACCTGATGAAAAACTGTTTTTT
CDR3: CASSVGTGGLPDEKLFF

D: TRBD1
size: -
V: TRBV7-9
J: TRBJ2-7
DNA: TGTGCCAGCAGCCGGACAGGGTTAGCTGCCTACGAGCAGTACTTC
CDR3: CASSRTGLAAYEQYF

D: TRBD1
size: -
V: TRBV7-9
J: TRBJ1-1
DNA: TGTGCCAGCAGCTTAGATCTAGCGGGCAGGGGGACTGAAGCTTTCTTT
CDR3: CASSLDLAGRGTEAFF

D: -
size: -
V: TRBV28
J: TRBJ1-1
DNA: TGTGCCAGCACCCGCGAGACTTGGAACACTGAAGCTTTCTTT
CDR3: CASTRETWNTEAFF

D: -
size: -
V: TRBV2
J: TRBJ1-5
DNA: TGTGCCAGCAGCAGAAGGTCGGGGAATAGCAATCAGCCCCAGCATTTT
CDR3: CASSRRSGNSNQPQHF

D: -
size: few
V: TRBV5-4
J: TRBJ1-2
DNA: TGTGCCAGCAGCTTGCCAGGTACTTATGGCTACACCTTC
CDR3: CASSLPGTYGYTF

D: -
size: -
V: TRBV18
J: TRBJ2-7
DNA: TGTGCCAGCTCACCGCAAGCGGCCTACGAGCAGTACTTC
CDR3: CASSPQAAYEQYF

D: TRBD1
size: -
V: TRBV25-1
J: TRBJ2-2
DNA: TGTGCCAGCAGCGCCCGGACAGGGTCTTACACCGGGGAGCTGTTTTTT
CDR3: CASSARTGSYTGELFF

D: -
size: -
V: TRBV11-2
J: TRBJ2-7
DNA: TGTGCCAGCAGCTCTAGTACCTACGAGCAGTACTTC
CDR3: CASSSSTYEQYF